The 11 T cell receptor beta chains below come from one sample, sequenced in a study of CD8 T cell repertoires and HIV-1 epitope variants (dated by TCRdb to the early 2020s). No cognate antigen is known for these TCRs. The library was made by the immunoSEQ multiplex PCR assay. The source is immuneACCESS, and TCRdb retained only in-frame sequences with V and J called. Part of the clones is not carried over; for the studies checked, unresolved V genes explain less than half of this, and the remainder is unexplained. The sample yields 4,500 or so clones; 50% to 70% were counted once. Of the sample, 44% falls within the top ten clones. The sequenced sample consisted of cultured CD8+ T cells derived from PBMCs. These receptors all stem from a male donor with HIV.

This chain uses TRBV28 with TRBJ2-3; no firm D call. This CDR3 has 15 residues. Germline loops: CDR1 MDHEN, CDR2 SYDVKM. Trimming removed 2 bases at V and 1 base at J, with 10 bases between. Here the CDR3 DNA reads TGTGCCAGCAGTTTAAAGTTAAGCGGCACAGATACGCAGTATTTT. This gives the protein CASSLKLSGTDTQYF.

The chain recombines TRBV7-8 with TRBJ2-7; either TRBD1 or TRBD2 may fit D (5 bases each). The germline gives CDR1 SGHVS, CDR2 FQNEAQ. The germline V and J ends were trimmed by 1 base and 5 bases, with 9 bases remaining between them. This CDR3 has 13 residues. CDR3 sequence reads: CASSLGGFDEQYF. DNA of the CDR3: TGTGCCAGCAGCTTAGGGGGGTTCGACGAGCAGTACTTC. Filled out from reference TRBV7-8 and TRBJ2-7, the complete variable domain reads GAGVSQSPRYKVAKRGQDVALRCDPISGHVSLFWYQQALGQGPEFLTYFQNEAQLDKSGLPSDRFFAERPEGSVSTLKIQRTQQEDSAVYLCASSLGGFDEQYFGPGTRLTVT.

V usage is TRBV5-1 and J usage is TRBJ1-2; the D gene is possibly TRBD1 (5 bases). CDR1 is SGHRS, CDR2 YFSETQ, per germline. The ends were cut back, 0 bases at V and 1 base at J, with 13 bases in the middle. This CDR3 has 16 residues. CDR3 loop: CASSLDLQEGNYGYTF. DNA of the CDR3: TGCGCCAGCAGCTTGGACCTACAGGAGGGTAACTATGGCTACACCTTC. Drawing the rest from reference TRBV5-1 and TRBJ1-2, the complete variable domain is KAGVTQTPRYLIKTRGQQVTLSCSPISGHRSVSWYQQTPGQGLQFLFEYFSETQRNKGNFPGRFSGRQFSNSRSEMNVSTLELGDSALYLCASSLDLQEGNYGYTFGSGTRLTVV.

This clone was seen more than once but under ten times. Germline is not matched at one junction end, which may reflect a read error. CDR3 amino acids: CASTLDRPYGYTF. DNA of the CDR3: TGCGCCAGCACCTTGGACAGGCCGTATGGCTACACCTTC. V gene TRBV5-1 combines with J gene TRBJ1-2, with TRBD1 matching over 7 bases. The germline gives CDR1 SGHRS, CDR2 YFSETQ. The CDR3 extends over 13 amino acids.

The chain employs TRBV19 and TRBJ2-3; no reliable D call. V was pared by 5 bases and J by 1 base, with 10 bases between. The CDR3 loop spans 14 amino acids. Germline lookup yields CDR1 LNHDA and CDR2 SQIVND (reference sequence). CDR3 protein: CASSPLPGTDTQYF. As DNA, the CDR3 is TGTGCCAGTAGTCCTCTACCGGGCACAGATACGCAGTATTTT.

There are a few counts of this clone. This chain joins TRBV7-2 and TRBJ1-2; D might be TRBD1 (5 bases). The CDR3 covers 14 residues. Trimming pared 5 bases from V and 4 bases from J, leaving 14 bases between. In germline, CDR1 is SGHTA, CDR2 FQGNSA. The CDR3 loop reads CASSPRGGGYGYTF. The CDR3, as DNA: TGTGCCAGCAGCCCTCGGGGTGGGGGCTATGGCTACACCTTC.

This chain joins TRBV5-4 and TRBJ2-4; 11 bases are a match to TRBD1. V dropped 0 bases and J dropped 2; count of bases not matched to a gene: 1. The CDR3 runs to 16 residues. Germline V gene lookup returns CDR1 SGHNT and CDR2 YYREEE (reference sequence). The CDR3 DNA sequence: TGTGCCAGCAGCTTGGGGGACAGGGGGACCAAAAACATTCAGTACTTC. This sequence encodes CASSLGDRGTKNIQYF.

This clone is a singleton in its sample. The rearrangement uses TRBV19 and TRBJ2-5; D remains ambiguous. Looked up from germline, CDR1 is LNHDA and CDR2 is SQIVND (reference sequence). Between the trimmed V and J ends, which lost 5 bases and 2 bases, there was a span of 6 bases. The CDR3 sequence is 12 residues long. The CDR3 here is CASSVGQETQYF. The CDR3 DNA reads as TGTGCCAGTAGTGTAGGTCAAGAGACCCAGTACTTC. Together with reference TRBV19 and TRBJ2-5, the CDR3 gives the full variable domain: DGGITQSPKYLFRKEGQNVTLSCEQNLNHDAMYWYRQDPGQGLRLIYYSQIVNDFQKGDIAEGYSVSREKKESFPLTVTSAQKNPTAFYLCASSVGQETQYFGPGTRLLVL.

The J gene is TRBJ1-1, the V gene TRBV7-2, with D possibly matching TRBD1 (6 bases). Germline CDR1 and CDR2: SGHTA and FQGNSA. The CDR3 length is 17 residues. Between the trimmed V and J ends, which lost 2 bases and 3 bases, there was a span of 19 bases. In DNA, the CDR3 is TGTGCCAGCAGCTTACACGGTCCGGGGGCGGGTGACACTGAAGCTTTCTTT. Its protein is CASSLHGPGAGDTEAFF.

This chain uses TRBV7-6 with TRBJ2-6; TRBD1 aligns across 7 bases. This CDR3 has 16 residues. Losses at the gene ends were 5 bases for V and 0 bases for J; bases not matched to a gene: 4. The germline V gene encodes CDR1 SGHVS and CDR2 FNYEAQ. CDR3 in DNA: TGTGCCAGCAGCACGCGACAGGGCTCTGGGGCCAACGTCCTGACTTTC. Translation: CASSTRQGSGANVLTF.

This chain links TRBV5-1 with TRBJ2-2; D not resolved. Between the trimmed V and J ends, which lost 0 bases and 7 bases, there was a span of 4 bases. From germline, CDR1 is SGHRS and CDR2 YFSETQ. This CDR3 region has 12 residues. The CDR3 DNA sequence: TGCGCCAGCAGCTTGGAGGGCGGGGAGCTGTTTTTT. Its translation: CASSLEGGELFF.